The present T cell receptor (beta chain) was sequenced within a study of T cell changes during pregnancy in multiple sclerosis. Some clones are missing from TCRdb's copy, which holds only in-frame ones; the method was immunoSEQ multiplex PCR. The sample yields around 55,000 clones, 93% seen once. Germline V gene lookup returns CDR1 LNHDA and CDR2 SQIVND (reference sequence). Unmatched junction bases numbered 17, after V lost 0 bases and J lost 4 bases. This CDR3 contains 21 residues. The receptor comes from a female donor with multiple sclerosis, enrolled in a pregnancy study. The sample consisted of CD8+ T cells from peripheral blood mononuclear cells, taken in the second trimester of pregnancy. The rearrangement links TRBV19 to TRBJ2-3; 12 bases align to TRBD2. Written as DNA, the CDR3 is TGTGCCAGTAGTATAGATACCATTTCTAGCGGGGGGGCGGTGTTTGCAGATACGCAGTATTTT. Its translation is CASSIDTISSGGAVFADTQYF. The variable domain in full, with the rest retrieved from reference TRBV19 and TRBJ2-3, is DGGITQSPKYLFRKEGQNVTLSCEQNLNHDAMYWYRQDPGQGLRLIYYSQIVNDFQKGDIAEGYSVSREKKESFPLTVTSAQKNPTAFYLCASSIDTISSGGAVFADTQYFGPGTRLTVL.